Listed here are 5 T cell receptor beta chains from one sample, sequenced in a study of CD8+CD57+ T cells in acquired aplastic anemia. TCR beta VDJ and CDR3 profiles were obtained from a genomic DNA template. Each CDR3 protein gets one entry after TCRdb re-called the reads with MiXCR. The table records some 280,000 distinct CDR3 sequences, approximately 57% of them present only once. Sequencing was carried out using sorted CD4+, CD8+, or CD8+CD57+ T cells (not recorded which) from PBMCs. These TCRs come from a human donor with severe aplastic anemia or a healthy control (not recorded which).

The sample holds one count of this clonotype. This chain links TRBV2 with TRBJ1-2, with D possibly matching TRBD1 (6 bases). Germline V CDR1 and CDR2: SNHLY, FYNNEI. Trimming removed 6 bases at V and 4 bases at J, with 15 bases between. The CDR3 is made up of 14 amino acids. The CDR3 DNA reads TGTGCCAGCAGGGGGGCCCAGTCAGCCTATGGCTACACCTTC. Translation gives CASRGAQSAYGYTF.

The chain is built from TRBV7-9 and TRBJ2-7; no clear D gene. CDR3 length: 12 amino acids. Germline V gene data show CDR1 as SEHNR and CDR2 as FQNEAQ (reference sequence). V was trimmed by 3 bases and J by 5 bases, leaving 8 bases between them. The CDR3 here is CASSFGDHEQYF. For the CDR3, the DNA is TGTGCCAGCAGCTTTGGTGACCACGAGCAGTACTTC.

This clonotype showed up many times. The V and J genes are TRBV20-1 and TRBJ2-4; TRBD2 is a possible D gene (5 bases). Germline CDR1 and CDR2: DFQATT and SNEGSKA (reference sequence). Deletions cut 7 bases from V and 3 bases from J, with 13 bases between. The CDR3 runs to 13 residues. The CDR3 spells CSVTGVGKNIQYF. The DNA of the CDR3 is TGCAGTGTTACCGGGGTTGGCAAAAACATTCAGTACTTC.

In its sample, this clonotype was seen many times. The J gene is TRBJ2-5, the V gene TRBV20-1; 7 bases line up with TRBD1. Trimming removed 0 bases from V and 4 bases from J; junction bases left unmatched: 8. Germline V CDR1 and CDR2: DFQATT, SNEGSKA (reference sequence). CDR3 length: 15 amino acids. CDR3 protein: CSARETLTGVETQYF. The CDR3 DNA reads TGCAGTGCTAGAGAAACACTAACAGGGGTAGAGACCCAGTACTTC.

V and J are TRBV2 and TRBJ1-1; D call uncertain. The germline V gene has CDR1 SNHLY and CDR2 FYNNEI. The CDR3 consists of 14 residues. V lost 6 bases to trimming and J lost 1 base, with 12 bases between them. The CDR3 DNA sequence: TGTGCCAGCAGAGGCCCTCCGTCGAACACTGAAGCTTTCTTT. This codes for CASRGPPSNTEAFF.